This is a list of T cell receptor beta chains from one sample in a study of a mutant IDH1 vaccine in newly diagnosed glioma. Clones were read by immunoSEQ multiplex PCR, and TCRdb kept only the in-frame ones, dropping some. This sample has tens of thousands of clones, with roughly four fifths found just once. Which antigens these TCRs recognize remains unknown. The sequenced sample was PBMCs, obtained from a glioma patient whose treatment included an IDH1 peptide vaccine. The origin of the receptors is a man between 40 and 49 years old with glioma. Each CDR3 is given without its conserved first and last residue. The order of the fields is J gene, clone size, V gene, CDR3 protein. Some rows have no size entry. The others give once, few or many, or a class for an expanded clone.

TRBJ2-1 . TRBV9 ASSVQRGVYNEQF
TRBJ2-1 . TRBV6-5 ASSYRTSGRPHEQF
TRBJ2-5 . TRBV2 ASKGTSGPGETQY
TRBJ1-5 many TRBV6-5 ASSKAENQPQH
TRBJ1-3 . TRBV19 ASKSEAPARGNTIY
TRBJ2-7 . TRBV6-5 ASSYRETYEQY
TRBJ2-4 . TRBV7-9 ASSISGAENIQY
TRBJ2-2 . TRBV7-6 ASSAGLAGVGHRELF
TRBJ2-7 . TRBV11-2 ASSPGQFYEQY
TRBJ2-7 . TRBV21-1 ASRSGTGGSDSYEQY
TRBJ2-6 . TRBV7-2 ASSLGGAGANVLT
TRBJ1-2 . TRBV14 ASASRTAGGYT
TRBJ2-1 . TRBV19 ASRPDRASYNEQF
TRBJ1-4 . TRBV7-2 ASSQGGGNEKLF
TRBJ1-5 . TRBV6-4 ASSDGKLSNQPQH
TRBJ2-5 . TRBV15 ATSRAEGVETQY
TRBJ2-3 . TRBV6-1 ASSEVFQGGSTDTQY
TRBJ2-5 . TRBV7-8 ASSRARQGGTQY
TRBJ2-7 . TRBV10-3 AITKMESGRAYEQY
TRBJ2-7 . TRBV7-2 ASSWTSDREQY
TRBJ2-5 . TRBV4-2 ASSQEVTSGAETQY
TRBJ1-5 . TRBV5-5 ASSRNGEAWQPQH
TRBJ2-3 . TRBV5-6 ASSADLREGPDTQY
TRBJ2-7 few TRBV27 ASSRDRVYEQY
TRBJ2-2 . TRBV9 ASSAPLAGGGTGELF
TRBJ1-3 . TRBV15 ATRDIGGNTIY
TRBJ1-2 . TRBV30 AWSLGGADGYT
TRBJ2-3 . TRBV9 ASSVGLGRGTDTQY
TRBJ2-2 . TRBV7-2 ASSLSRGAGGELF
TRBJ2-1 . TRBV5-1 ASSFIGQGLYNEQF
TRBJ2-7 . TRBV7-3 ASSWGTGMGYEQY
TRBJ1-6 . TRBV30 ACGSGQGLSPLH
TRBJ2-1 . TRBV15 ATSRGRASEQF
TRBJ2-2 . TRBV7-2 ALRGSRAGELF
TRBJ2-3 . TRBV15 ATSRDDLGPY
TRBJ2-7 . TRBV2 ASSEPPNLSYEQY
TRBJ2-7 . TRBV7-8 ASSLIGLFTNYEQY